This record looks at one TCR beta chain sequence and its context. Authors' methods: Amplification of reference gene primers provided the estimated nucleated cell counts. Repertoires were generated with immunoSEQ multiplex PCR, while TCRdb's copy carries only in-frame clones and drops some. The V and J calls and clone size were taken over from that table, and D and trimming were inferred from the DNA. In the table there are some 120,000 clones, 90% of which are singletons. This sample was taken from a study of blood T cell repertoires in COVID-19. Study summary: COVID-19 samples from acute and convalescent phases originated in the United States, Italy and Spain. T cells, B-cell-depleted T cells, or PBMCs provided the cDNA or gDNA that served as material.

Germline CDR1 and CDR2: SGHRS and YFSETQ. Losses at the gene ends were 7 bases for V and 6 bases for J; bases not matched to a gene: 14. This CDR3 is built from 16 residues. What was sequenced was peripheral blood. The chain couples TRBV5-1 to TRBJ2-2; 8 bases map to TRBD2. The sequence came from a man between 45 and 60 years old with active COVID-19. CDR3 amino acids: CASRSGTGGRAGELFF. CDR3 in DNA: TGCGCCAGCCGCTCCGGAACGGGAGGGAGGGCCGGGGAGCTGTTTTTT. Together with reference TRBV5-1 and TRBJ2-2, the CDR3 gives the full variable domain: KAGVTQTPRYLIKTRGQQVTLSCSPISGHRSVSWYQQTPGQGLQFLFEYFSETQRNKGNFPGRFSGRQFSNSRSEMNVSTLELGDSALYLCASRSGTGGRAGELFFGEGSRLTVL.